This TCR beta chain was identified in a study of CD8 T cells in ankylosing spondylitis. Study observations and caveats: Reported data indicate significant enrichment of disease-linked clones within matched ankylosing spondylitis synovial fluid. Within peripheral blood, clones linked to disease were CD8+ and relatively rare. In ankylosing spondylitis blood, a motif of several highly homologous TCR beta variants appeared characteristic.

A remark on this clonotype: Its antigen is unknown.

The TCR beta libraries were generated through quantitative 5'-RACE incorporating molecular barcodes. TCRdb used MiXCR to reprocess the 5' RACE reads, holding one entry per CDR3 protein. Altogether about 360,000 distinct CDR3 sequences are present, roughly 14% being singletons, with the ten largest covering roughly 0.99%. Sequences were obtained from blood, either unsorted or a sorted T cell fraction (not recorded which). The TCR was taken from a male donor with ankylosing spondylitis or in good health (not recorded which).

Written as DNA, the CDR3 is TGTGCCAGCAAATTGGGGACTAGCGGTTACGAGCAGTACTTC. It codes for CASKLGTSGYEQYF. The chain links TRBV28 to TRBJ2-7; 11 nucleotides agree with TRBD2. The ends lost 7 bases at V and 4 bases at J; junction bases unmatched: 6. The CDR3 is made up of 14 amino acids. Germline V gene data show CDR1 as MDHEN and CDR2 as SYDVKM.